These T cell receptor beta chains were read from a single sample in a study of Graves' ophthalmopathy and Graves' hyperthyroidism. TCRdb used MiXCR to reprocess the multiplex PCR reads, holding one entry per CDR3 protein. Here the sample spans 300,000 to 450,000 distinct CDR3 sequences, about a sixth being singletons. The specimen was peripheral blood. The receptors come from an adult woman with stable Graves' hyperthyroidism. The CDR3 runs from the conserved cysteine through the conserved F or W. Each record gives: clone size, D gene, J gene, V gene, CDR3 DNA, CDR3 protein. A D gene is named only where the DNA matches it firmly. Expanded clones get a size class; other rows say once, few or many, or leave the size out.

>many|-|TRBJ1-5|TRBV12-3/TRBV12-4
TGTGCCAGCAGTTCAACGCAGCCCCAGCATTTT
CASSSTQPQHF
>many|-|TRBJ1-1|TRBV11-2
TGTGCCAGCAGCTTAGGACAGAGGGACACTGAAGCTTTCTTT
CASSLGQRDTEAFF
>-|TRBD1|TRBJ1-6|TRBV5-6
TGTGCCAGCAGCTTGGTGGAAAACAGGGGAAGGTCACCCCTCCACTTT
CASSLVENRGRSPLHF
>many|-|TRBJ2-6|TRBV27
TGTGCCAGCAGTTTACGGCCGCTCTCTGGGGCCAACGTCCTGACTTTC
CASSLRPLSGANVLTF
>many|-|TRBJ2-7|TRBV10-1
TGCGCCAGCAGACTGACGGGGACCGTACATACCTACGAGCAGTACTTC
CASRLTGTVHTYEQYF
>-|-|TRBJ1-1|TRBV7-2
TGTGCCAGCAGCTTCAGGCGGTTAAACACTGGAGCTTTCTTT
CASSFRRLNTGAFF
>many|-|TRBJ1-1|TRBV9
TGTGCCAGCAGCGCCAGCTCGGGGGGCGAGGTTAACACTGAAGCTTTCTTT
CASSASSGGEVNTEAFF
>-|-|TRBJ1-6|TRBV28
TGTGCCAGCGGGGCCTTTAATTCACCCCTCCACTTT
CASGAFNSPLHF
>many|TRBD1|TRBJ1-2|TRBV6-5
TGTGCCAGCAGTTTGGACAGGGGGCATGGCTACACCTTC
CASSLDRGHGYTF
>-|-|TRBJ1-2|TRBV6-8
TGTGCCAGCGGCCCGGGGGGACTCGGGATCGACTATGGCTACACCTTC
CASGPGGLGIDYGYTF
>many|TRBD2|TRBJ2-2|TRBV19
TGTGCCAGTAGTATTAGCGGGAGTTTAGCCGGGGAGCTGTTTTTT
CASSISGSLAGELFF
>many|-|TRBJ1-1|TRBV7-2
TGTGCCAGCAGCTGGACAGTCGCCACTGAAGCTTTCTTT
CASSWTVATEAFF
>many|TRBD1|TRBJ2-7|TRBV28
TGTGCCAGCAGCCCCGGACAGGGAAGATCCTACGAGCAGTACTTC
CASSPGQGRSYEQYF
>-|TRBD2|TRBJ2-2|TRBV6-1
TGTGCCAGCAGTAGAAGCGGGGGGGCTTCGATCAGGGAGCTGTTTTTT
CASSRSGGASIRELFF
>many|-|TRBJ1-2|TRBV29-1
TGCAGCGTTGAAGGGACCGATGGCTACACCTTC
CSVEGTDGYTF
>many|TRBD2|TRBJ2-2|TRBV5-1
TGCGCCAGCAGCGCGGGACTAGCGGGAGTTTCCGGGGAGCTGTTTTTT
CASSAGLAGVSGELFF
>many|TRBD2|TRBJ2-2|TRBV2
TGTGCCAGCAGTACAGGACTAGCCCCCCGCACCGGGGAGCTGTTTTTT
CASSTGLAPRTGELFF
>many|-|TRBJ1-1|TRBV19
TGTGCCAGTACAAGTTCCTGGGGGGTAGGTGAAGCTTTCTTT
CASTSSWGVGEAFF
>many|-|TRBJ2-7|TRBV7-2
TGTGCCAGCAGCTTAGCGCGTCGCTACGAGCAGTACTTC
CASSLARRYEQYF
>many|TRBD1|TRBJ2-7|TRBV20-1
TGCAGTGCTAGGAGGCGCGGGACAGGGGAGAACGAGCAGTACTTC
CSARRRGTGENEQYF
>-|TRBD2|TRBJ2-2|TRBV6-1
TGTGCCAGTAGGGAAGCGGGACGGCACACCGGGGAGCTGTGGTTT
CASREAGRHTGELWF
>few|-|TRBJ1-2|TRBV27
TGTACCAGCAGTTTATCACAGGGAGACTATGGCTACACCTTC
CTSSLSQGDYGYTF
>many|-|TRBJ2-2|TRBV15
TGTGCCACCAGCAGAGATCGGGTAGCCGGGAGACCGCGTGACACCGGGGAGCTGTTTTTT
CATSRDRVAGRPRDTGELFF
>many|-|TRBJ2-2|TRBV29-1
TGCAGCGTTGAAAAAGGGAGCGGGGAGCTGTTTTTT
CSVEKGSGELFF
>many|-|TRBJ1-5|TRBV6-5
TGTGCCAGCAGTTACGAGAGGGGGCAGCCCCAGCATTTT
CASSYERGQPQHF
>many|TRBD1|TRBJ1-1|TRBV12-3/TRBV12-4
TGTGCCAGCAGTTTACGACAGCCCGGGACAGGGGGCACTGAAGCTTTCTTT
CASSLRQPGTGGTEAFF
>many|-|TRBJ2-7|TRBV20-1
TGCAGTGCTAGTCTCACTAGCACGTACGAGCAGTACTTC
CSASLTSTYEQYF